This T cell receptor beta chain was documented in a study of regulatory T cells in long-lasting Graves disease. The wider study: A definition of persistent Graves' disease required over 5 years of antithyroid drugs plus positive TSH receptor antibodies. The study, taken as a whole, reports: In persistent patients, shared public clonotypes (2,741) outnumbered those in new patients (about 1,000). Preferential use of TRBV28, TRBJ1-2 and TRBJ2-5 was seen in persistent disease.

Arm-PCR of CDR3 regions and iRepertoire HTBI primers were the basis on which TCR beta libraries were built. MiXCR was run by TCRdb on the multiplex PCR reads, yielding one entry per CDR3 protein. Found here are about 400,000 distinct CDR3 sequences, under 25% of them singletons; the top ten hold roughly 20%. Germline lookup yields CDR1 SGHTA and CDR2 FQGNSA. The V and J ends lost 0 bases and 7 bases respectively, with 7 bases between them. The length of the CDR3 is 13 residues. This sample's time point: persistent/refractory GD, antithyroid drugs over 5 years with positive TRAb. With RNA extracted from PBMCs as input, the TCR library was made. Graves' disease diagnoses used American Thyroid Association guidelines. This clonotype showed up many times. What it binds is not known.

This chain uses TRBV7-2 with TRBJ1-5; D possibly corresponds to TRBD1 (5 bases). Sample: peripheral blood mononuclear cells (PBMCs), taken when the disease was refractory, from a patient treated with antithyroid drugs. This clonotype was sampled from a female donor with Graves disease. The CDR3 DNA is TGTGCCAGCAGCTTAGCTCAGGGCCAGCCCCAGCATTTT. Protein sequence: CASSLAQGQPQHF.